These 30 T cell receptor beta chains originate from one sample sequenced in a study of glioma-infiltrating T cells. Using RNA template, CDR3s of TCR alpha and beta were amplified with iRepertoire arm-PCR. MiXCR was run by TCRdb on the multiplex PCR reads, yielding one entry per CDR3 protein. The data contain approximately 90,000 distinct CDR3 sequences, 23% of them singletons. Sequencing input: glioma tissue, nonneoplastic brain tissue, or PBMCs (not recorded which). The receptors originated from a human donor with low-grade glioma or glioblastoma, undergoing nonglioma brain surgery, or in good health (not recorded which).

This clonotype turned up a few times. The chain joins TRBV5-1 to TRBJ2-7; 11 bases agree with TRBD2. The J segment lost 6 bases and the V segment lost 0 bases, leaving 5 bases of the junction unmatched. CDR3 length: 15 amino acids. The germline V gene has CDR1 SGHRS and CDR2 YFSETQ. For the CDR3, the DNA is TGCGCCAGCAGCTTGGTGGTAGCGGGAGGGAGCGAGCAGTACTTC. Its protein is CASSLVVAGGSEQYF.

This clonotype was seen repeatedly, ten times or more. The junction departs from germline at one end; a sequencing error may be responsible. The chain couples TRBV7-2 to TRBJ2-3; possibly TRBD2 for D (5 bases). The CDR3 sequence is 15 residues long. CDR1 and CDR2 from the germline V gene are SGHTA and FQGNSA. Here the CDR3 reads CASSLAPASRDTQYF. The CDR3 DNA follows: TGTGCCAGCAGCTTAGCGCCGGCTAGCAGAGATACGCAGTATTTT.

For this clonotype: Since a much larger clone is just one base distant, this may be a read error. J is TRBJ2-5 and V is TRBV19; 12 nucleotides match TRBD2. CDR3 length: 15 residues. Germline CDR1 and CDR2: LNHDA and SQIVND (reference sequence). This chain's CDR3 is CASSTRTSGKETQNF. The CDR3 region has the DNA TGTGCCAGTAGTACCCGGACTAGCGGGAAAGAGACCCAGAACTTC.

There are many counts of this clonotype. The chain couples TRBV20-1 to TRBJ1-2; 10 bases fit TRBD1. CDR3 size: 14 residues. The V segment lost 6 bases and the J segment 8 bases; nucleotides outside the gene matches: 12. CDR1 DFQATT and CDR2 SNEGSKA come from the germline V gene (reference sequence). As DNA, the CDR3 is TGCAGTGCCCAAACCGGGACAGGGGCGCAGGGCTACACCTTC. Protein sequence: CSAQTGTGAQGYTF.

This clonotype showed up many times. J is TRBJ2-1 and V is TRBV20-1; D possibly corresponds to TRBD2 (5 bases). V was cut by 1 base and J by 0 bases, with 13 bases left in between. The CDR3 totals 16 residues. CDR1 and CDR2 from the germline V gene are DFQATT and SNEGSKA (reference sequence). The CDR3 DNA reads TGCAGTGCTAGAGCCTTGAGCGGAGACTCCTACAATGAGCAGTTCTTC. It is translated as CSARALSGDSYNEQFF.

The rearrangement joins TRBV7-9 to TRBJ1-6; 7 bases align to TRBD1. From germline, CDR1 is SEHNR and CDR2 FQNEAQ (reference sequence). This CDR3 is 13 amino acids long. The CDR3 DNA is TGTGCGACCGGGGACAGACGAGACTCACCCCTCCACTTT. It translates to CATGDRRDSPLHF.

V gene TRBV6-1 combines with J gene TRBJ1-2; 9 nucleotides match TRBD1. This CDR3 is 14 amino acids long. CDR1 MNHNS and CDR2 SASEGT come from the germline V gene. The V gene end was trimmed by 10 bases and the J gene end by 10 bases; junction bases not matched to a gene: 16. In nucleotides, the CDR3 is TGTGCCACCGGAAACAGGGGGCACGAGGATAACTACACCTTC. As protein: CATGNRGHEDNYTF.

The chain employs TRBV12-3 or TRBV12-4 and TRBJ2-7, with a possible D match to TRBD1 (6 bases). The V end was cut by 7 bases, the J end by 6 bases, with 13 bases between. CDR3 length: 12 amino acids. CDR3 residues: CASTNRVSEQYF. The CDR3 DNA is TGTGCCAGCACGAACAGGGTCAGCGAGCAGTACTTC.

Concerning this clonotype: A junction end diverges from the germline sequence, so it may reflect a read error. The chain recombines TRBV6-2 or TRBV6-3 with TRBJ2-7; 9 bases line up with TRBD2. CDR3 length: 16 residues. Germline CDR1 reads MNHEY; CDR2 reads SVGEGT. The CDR3 reads CASNYSSGTIHNEQYF. CDR3 coding DNA: TGTGCCAGCAATTACTCTAGCGGGACGATCCACAATGAGCAGTACTTC.

The table lists this clonotype with many counts. The rearrangement links TRBV2 to TRBJ1-2, with D possibly TRBD1 on 5 matching bases. Germline assignment: CDR1 SNHLY and CDR2 FYNNEI. The ends were cut back, 6 bases at V and 2 bases at J, with 13 bases in the middle. This CDR3 spans 14 amino acids. CDR3 region: CASSAHPGNYGYTF. For the CDR3, the DNA is TGTGCCAGCAGCGCTCACCCAGGGAACTATGGCTACACCTTC.

The V call is TRBV11-2, the J call TRBJ2-7, with 8 bases lining up with TRBD1. The V segment lost 5 bases and the J segment 2 bases; nucleotides outside the gene matches: 5. The V gene's germline CDR1 is SGHAT and CDR2 FQNNGV. The CDR3 sequence is 14 residues long. The CDR3 bases are TGTGCCAGCAGCGACACGGACAGGGCCTACGAGCAGTACTTC. Encoded protein: CASSDTDRAYEQYF.

This clonotype was found many times. The V gene is TRBV10-3, the J gene TRBJ1-1, with D possibly TRBD1 on 5 matching bases. The V and J ends lost 2 bases and 0 bases respectively, with 10 bases between them. The germline V gene encodes CDR1 ENHRY and CDR2 SYGVKD. The CDR3 has 15 amino acids. The CDR3 reads CAISERGMMNTEAFF. CDR3 DNA: TGTGCCATCAGTGAGCGGGGGATGATGAACACTGAAGCTTTCTTT.

The chain uses TRBV5-5 and TRBJ1-1; possibly TRBD1 for D (5 bases). Germline V CDR1 and CDR2: SGHKS, YYEKEE (reference sequence). The CDR3 extends over 14 amino acids. The V gene lost 4 bases and the J gene lost 3 bases, with 13 bases spanning the gap. Written as DNA, the CDR3 is TGTGCCAGCAGCCGGGACCCTGGGGACACTGAAGCTTTCTTT. Protein sequence: CASSRDPGDTEAFF.

V and J are TRBV3-1 and TRBJ2-5; 7 bases are shared with TRBD1. Germline V gives CDR1 LGHDT, CDR2 YNNKEL (reference sequence). The CDR3 runs to 13 residues. Trimming at V came to 5 bases and at J to 6 bases, leaving 6 bases not matched to a gene. CDR3 region: CASSMETGKTQYF. The DNA for the CDR3 is TGTGCCAGCAGCATGGAGACAGGGAAGACCCAGTACTTC.

The chain carries TRBV11-2 and TRBJ2-2; TRBD2 matches 8 bases. This CDR3 contains 14 residues. Trimming cost V 11 bases and J 0 bases; bases outside gene matches: 5. Germline lookup yields CDR1 SGHAT and CDR2 FQNNGV. The CDR3 DNA reads as TGTGCCGGCGGGGGGACAACGAACACCGGGGAGCTGTTTTTT. It codes for CAGGGTTNTGELFF.

This clonotype occurred many times. V usage is TRBV29-1 and J usage is TRBJ2-1; the D gene is possibly TRBD1 (5 bases). Germline V CDR1 and CDR2: SQVTM, ANQGSEA. This CDR3 has 13 amino acids. Deletions cut 6 bases from V and 6 bases from J, with 15 bases between. The CDR3 sequence is CSVIDIQGNEQFF. CDR3 DNA: TGCAGCGTCATTGACATTCAGGGCAATGAGCAGTTCTTC.

There are a few counts of this clonotype. This chain joins TRBV12-3 or TRBV12-4 and TRBJ2-1; TRBD2 aligns across 8 bases. V lost 2 bases, J lost 5 bases, and 5 bases stayed unmatched. The CDR3 loop spans 15 amino acids. The CDR3 bases are TGTGCCAGCAGTTTACCCGGGACTAGGAACAATGAGCAGTTCTTC. It codes for CASSLPGTRNNEQFF.

The V gene is TRBV5-6, the J gene TRBJ2-7, with D possibly being TRBD1 or TRBD2 (5 bases each). V dropped 1 base and J dropped 2 bases, with 13 bases sitting between them. The CDR3 is 15 residues long. Germline V gives CDR1 SGHDT, CDR2 YYEEEE. The CDR3 nucleotides are TGTGCCAGCAGCTTGTTCGGGACCGGTACCTACGAGCAGTACTTC. Encoded protein: CASSLFGTGTYEQYF.

This clonotype appeared many times. CDR3 protein: CASSQVDSFPEAFF. CDR3 coding DNA: TGTGCCAGCAGCCAAGTAGACTCCTTCCCTGAAGCTTTCTTT. The chain links TRBV14 to TRBJ1-1; D is uncertain. Trimming took off 1 base at V and 6 bases at J, with 12 bases between the two ends. Germline-derived CDR1 and CDR2 are SGHDN and FVKESK. This CDR3 has 14 amino acids.

This clonotype showed up many times. The gene calls are TRBV6-1 and TRBJ2-1; 10 bases are shared with TRBD2. Trimming cost V 6 bases and J 3 bases; bases outside gene matches: 2. Germline V gene sequence: CDR1 MNHNS, CDR2 SASEGT. The CDR3 is 14 residues long. CDR3 DNA sequence: TGTGCCAGCAGGCCTAGCGGGGGCTACAATGAGCAGTTCTTC. Translating gives CASRPSGGYNEQFF.

This clonotype appeared a few times. The chain couples TRBV29-1 to TRBJ1-2, with 7 bases that match TRBD1. The germline gives CDR1 SQVTM, CDR2 ANQGSEA. With V trimmed by 3 bases and J by 3 bases, 4 bases remained unmatched. This CDR3 comprises 13 residues. The CDR3 here is CSVDDREDYGYTF. CDR3 bases: TGCAGCGTTGATGACAGGGAGGACTATGGCTACACCTTC.

This clonotype was observed a few times. The gene calls are TRBV3-1 and TRBJ2-5, with D possibly TRBD1 on 5 matching bases. V dropped 0 bases and J dropped 4 bases, with 18 bases sitting between them. The CDR3 consists of 17 residues. Germline V CDR1 and CDR2: LGHDT, YNNKEL (reference sequence). CDR3 amino acids: CASSQDSDTPTGETQYF. CDR3 DNA sequence: TGTGCCAGCAGCCAAGACTCGGACACCCCAACGGGAGAGACCCAGTACTTC.

This clonotype was recorded at least ten times. The chain is built from TRBV25-1 and TRBJ2-3; no firm D call. Germline assignment: CDR1 MGHDK and CDR2 SYGVNS. The V end lost 1 base, the J end lost 3 bases, and 8 bases lay between the germline ends. CDR3 length: 14 residues. The CDR3: CASSEFLGTDTQYF. The CDR3 region has the DNA TGTGCCAGCAGTGAATTTCTGGGGACAGATACGCAGTATTTT.

This clonotype was found many times. The chain carries TRBV2 and TRBJ1-1; TRBD1 might be the D (6 bases). CDR1 and CDR2 (germline): SNHLY, FYNNEI. The V end was cut by 3 bases, the J end by 6 bases, with 14 bases between. This CDR3 has 14 residues. This chain's CDR3 is CASSEVQGLAEAFF. The CDR3 DNA reads as TGTGCCAGCAGTGAGGTCCAGGGGTTGGCTGAAGCTTTCTTT.

This clonotype was detected many times. The rearrangement links TRBV27 to TRBJ2-1, with D unclear. This CDR3 comprises 12 residues. Trimming shortened V by 6 bases and J by 2 bases, and 5 bases separated the two germline ends. Germline V CDR1 and CDR2: MNHEY, SMNVEV (reference sequence). The CDR3 here is CASRLPYNEQFF. DNA of the CDR3: TGTGCCAGCAGGCTTCCCTACAATGAGCAGTTCTTC.

The rearrangement uses TRBV19 and TRBJ1-5, with 7 bases lining up with TRBD1. The CDR3 totals 18 residues. Germline loops: CDR1 LNHDA, CDR2 SQIVND (reference sequence). V was pared by 4 bases and J by 0 bases, with 12 bases of the junction left unmatched. CDR3 bases: TGTGCCAGTAGTAACCGAGAGAGGGGGCGAAATAGCAATCAGCCCCAGCATTTT. Its protein product is CASSNRERGRNSNQPQHF.

This clonotype has a handful of counts. This rearrangement joins TRBV11-2 to TRBJ1-6; D is uncertain. The V end lost 2 bases, the J end lost 7 bases, and 12 bases lay between the germline ends. Germline loops: CDR1 SGHAT, CDR2 FQNNGV. The CDR3 length is 15 residues. CDR3 nucleotide sequence: TGTGCCAGCAGCTTAATGAGTACAGAGAATTCACCCCTCCACTTT. It translates to CASSLMSTENSPLHF.

Note on this clonotype: This could be a read error, since a much larger clone is one nucleotide away. The chain links TRBV2 to TRBJ2-2, with a tentative D call TRBD1 (6 bases). The germline V gene has CDR1 SNHLY and CDR2 FYNNEI. The ends were cut back, 6 bases at V and 0 bases at J, with 14 bases in the middle. This CDR3 is built from 16 residues. The CDR3 region has the DNA TGTGCCAGCAGGACAGGCACCTTCGCGAACACCGGGGAGCTGTTTTTT. This translates into CASRTGTFANTGELFF.

For this clonotype: Being one base from a much bigger clone, this may be a read error. The gene calls are TRBV18 and TRBJ1-1, with TRBD1 matching 7 bases. The CDR3 contains 14 residues. V was clipped by 3 bases and J by 3 bases; unmatched bases: 4. Germline assignment: CDR1 KGHSH and CDR2 LQKENI. CDR3 nucleotide sequence: TGTGCCAGCTCACCGACAGGGCCGTACACTGAAGCTTTCTTT. This translates into CASSPTGPYTEAFF.

For this clonotype: One end of the junction does not line up with germline, which may come from a read error. The rearrangement links TRBV20-1 to TRBJ1-5; D possibly corresponds to TRBD1 (6 bases). Per the germline V gene, CDR1 is DFQATT and CDR2 is SNEGSKA (reference sequence). The CDR3 spans 14 residues. CDR3 nucleotide sequence: TGCAGTGCTACGGGGGGCGGGAGCAATCAGTCCCAGCATTTT. Its translation: CSATGGGSNQSQHF.